This passage covers 27 T cell receptor beta chains from one sample sequenced in a study of monozygotic twins with inflammatory bowel disease. After re-calling the 5' RACE reads, TCRdb lists one entry per CDR3 protein, DNA absent. The sample totals some 330,000 distinct CDR3 sequences. What was sequenced was blood. The receptors originated from a human donor with ulcerative colitis or Crohn's disease, or a healthy co-twin of an affected twin (not recorded which).

CDR3 amino acids: CASKVYGDYNEQFF. This chain joins TRBV7-3 and TRBJ2-1. The CDR3 loop spans 14 amino acids. The germline CDR1 and CDR2 sequences are SGHTA and FQGTGA.

The chain links TRBV28 to TRBJ1-2. The CDR3 sequence is 11 residues long. In germline, CDR1 is MDHEN, CDR2 SYDVKM. The CDR3 sequence: CASSQVGGYTF.

The rearrangement links TRBV7-9 to TRBJ2-7; TCRdb lists TRBD1, though no DNA is available to test this call. The CDR3 covers 16 residues. CDR1 is SEHNR, CDR2 FQNEAQ, per germline (reference sequence). This CDR3 reads CASSPITRDRGYEQYF.

V gene TRBV20-1 combines with J gene TRBJ2-1. Germline V gene data show CDR1 as DFQATT and CDR2 as SNEGSKA (reference sequence). CDR3 size: 15 residues. This CDR3 is CSARARRGSWVEQFF.

The rearrangement joins TRBV6-1 to TRBJ2-7; TCRdb calls TRBD2, which cannot be checked without DNA. In germline, CDR1 is MNHNS, CDR2 SASEGT. CDR3 size: 13 residues. The CDR3 region is CASTEGTTYEQYF.

The chain recombines TRBV27 with TRBJ2-1; TCRdb's assignment of TRBD1 cannot be checked, as there is no DNA. The CDR3 totals 11 residues. CDR1 and CDR2 (germline): MNHEY, SMNVEV (reference sequence). CDR3 loop: CASRGGNEQFF.

This rearrangement joins TRBV10-3 to TRBJ2-7; with no DNA, the TCRdb D assignment of TRBD1 cannot be verified. Germline V gives CDR1 ENHRY, CDR2 SYGVKD. The CDR3 spans 16 residues. The CDR3 spells CAISGDVGQGYYEQYF.

The gene calls are TRBV3-1 and TRBJ2-7; lacking DNA, the TRBD1 call made by TCRdb goes unchecked. This CDR3 has 15 amino acids. Germline V CDR1 and CDR2: LGHDT, YNNKEL (reference sequence). CDR3 amino acids: CASSFGGGAPYEQYF.

V is TRBV5-1 and J is TRBJ2-2; lacking DNA, the TRBD1 call made by TCRdb goes unchecked. Germline V lookup: CDR1 SGHRS, CDR2 YFSETQ. The CDR3 is made up of 14 amino acids. The CDR3 sequence: CASSGTGVTGELFF.

The V and J genes are TRBV7-2 and TRBJ2-2; TCRdb's D call of TRBD2 is untestable without DNA. The CDR3 sequence is 13 residues long. The germline CDR1 and CDR2 sequences are SGHTA and FQGNSA. The CDR3 loop is CASTSRVGRQAFF.

The rearrangement uses TRBV7-2 and TRBJ2-7; TCRdb's D call of TRBD2 is untestable without DNA. The V gene's germline CDR1 is SGHTA and CDR2 FQGNSA. The CDR3 runs to 15 residues. The CDR3 reads CASSLDPGTSMEQYF.

This chain's CDR3 is CASSTGRLNSYNSPLHF. The gene calls are TRBV3-1 and TRBJ1-6. CDR3 length: 17 amino acids. The germline gives CDR1 LGHDT, CDR2 YNNKEL (reference sequence).

The J gene is TRBJ2-7, the V gene TRBV19; TCRdb's D call of TRBD1 is untestable without DNA. This CDR3 region has 15 residues. The germline V gene has CDR1 LNHDA and CDR2 SQIVND (reference sequence). This CDR3 reads CASSMFGTGIYEQYF.

The CDR3 region is CASSLRPNWADTQYF. The chain employs TRBV7-9 and TRBJ2-3. Germline CDR1 and CDR2: SEHNR and FQNEAQ (reference sequence). This CDR3 region has 15 residues.

The V call is TRBV12-3 or TRBV12-4, the J call TRBJ1-4. CDR3 length equals 13 residues. The CDR3 loop reads CAGRRGTNEKLFF.

This chain links TRBV29-1 with TRBJ2-7; the D gene TCRdb calls, TRBD1, cannot be checked with no DNA. This CDR3 comprises 15 residues. Germline lookup yields CDR1 SQVTM and CDR2 ANQGSEA. CDR3 sequence: CSVSKTGTVSYEQYF.

The gene calls are TRBV5-1 and TRBJ2-7. Germline CDR1 is SGHRS and CDR2 is YFSETQ. The CDR3 is 13 amino acids. CDR3 sequence reads: CASSPGRSGEQYF.

The J gene is TRBJ2-7, the V gene TRBV4-3; TCRdb's D call of TRBD1 is untestable without DNA. This CDR3 contains 14 residues. Germline CDR1 and CDR2: LGHNA and YSLEER. This CDR3 is CASSQGRGDYEQYF.

J is TRBJ1-6 and V is TRBV20-1. Germline lookup yields CDR1 DFQATT and CDR2 SNEGSKA (reference sequence). The CDR3 extends over 13 amino acids. Here the CDR3 reads CSAESSYNSPLHF.

J is TRBJ2-7 and V is TRBV13; TCRdb outputs TRBD2, but without DNA this stays unchecked. Germline values: CDR1 PRHDT, CDR2 FYEKMQ (reference sequence). CDR3 size: 16 residues. This CDR3 is CASSLRRGRVFYEQYF.

The chain employs TRBV5-1 and TRBJ1-2; TCRdb lists TRBD1, though no DNA is available to test this call. The CDR3 runs 15 residues. Per germline, CDR1 SGHRS and CDR2 YFSETQ. The CDR3 protein is CASSLASGAGYGYTF.

The chain is built from TRBV20-1 and TRBJ1-6; no DNA is available, so the TRBD1 call from TCRdb remains unchecked. There are 15 residues in the CDR3. Germline loops: CDR1 DFQATT, CDR2 SNEGSKA (reference sequence). This CDR3 is CSAREEGVFYSPLHF.

The genes are TRBV12-3 or TRBV12-4 and TRBJ2-7; the TRBD2 assignment by TCRdb is unverifiable without DNA. The CDR3 contains 16 residues. This CDR3 is CASRDLAGGPFYEQYF.

The chain combines TRBV28 with TRBJ2-6; TCRdb's D call, TRBD2, is unchecked because there is no DNA. Germline V gene lookup returns CDR1 MDHEN and CDR2 SYDVKM. The CDR3 extends over 16 amino acids. The CDR3 here is CASSYIRASGANVLTF. The full variable domain, in which reference TRBV28 and TRBJ2-6 provide the parts outside the CDR3, is DVKVTQSSRYLVKRTGEKVFLECVQDMDHENMFWYRQDPGLGLRLIYFSYDVKMKEKGDIPEGYSVSREKKERFSLILESASTNQTSMYLCASSYIRASGANVLTFGAGSRLTVL.

The chain combines TRBV11-3 with TRBJ2-7; the D call of TRBD1 rests on TCRdb alone, since no DNA is present to check it. The CDR3 runs 15 residues. CDR1 SGHNT and CDR2 YENEEA come from the germline V gene. CDR3 sequence: CASSLGTGRTYEQYF. The full variable domain, with the rest looked up from reference TRBV11-3 and TRBJ2-7, is EAGVVQSPRYKIIEKKQPVAFWCNPISGHNTLYWYLQNLGQGPELLIRYENEEAVDDSQLPKDRFSAERLKGVDSTLKIQPAELGDSAVYLCASSLGTGRTYEQYFGPGTRLTVT.

This chain uses TRBV18 with TRBJ2-3; TCRdb outputs TRBD2, but without DNA this stays unchecked. The length of the CDR3 is 15 residues. Germline V gene data show CDR1 as KGHSH and CDR2 as LQKENI. CDR3 protein: CASSPPSVHTDTQYF.

V is TRBV20-1 and J is TRBJ1-4; there is no DNA to check the TCRdb D call of TRBD1. This CDR3 has 16 residues. Germline V gene lookup returns CDR1 DFQATT and CDR2 SNEGSKA (reference sequence). The CDR3 loop is CSALRDRGRTNEKLFF.